What follows is one TCR beta chain and its context. CDR3 size: 12 residues. Germline V gene sequence: CDR1 SGHTA, CDR2 FQGNSA. The data were taken from a study of monozygotic twins with inflammatory bowel disease. The UMIs contained a 6-nucleotide sample barcode. They were added by template switching during cDNA synthesis. TCRdb reanalyzed the 5' RACE reads, giving one entry per CDR3 protein sequence and no DNA. This specimen shows hundreds of thousands of distinct CDR3 sequences; the ten leading clones hold about 2.3%. V and J are TRBV7-2 and TRBJ2-1; checking the TCRdb D call of TRBD1 is not possible without DNA. Sequences were obtained from blood. This receptor was obtained from a human donor with ulcerative colitis or Crohn's disease, or a healthy co-twin of an affected twin (not recorded which). The CDR3 sequence: CASGPRGNEQFF.